The rows below give T cell receptor beta chains drawn from one sample of a study of blood T cell repertoires in COVID-19. Measured with immunoSEQ multiplex PCR; TCRdb has only the in-frame clones, and not every one. The sample holds about 120,000 clones, roughly 80% seen once. Sequencing was done on a sample of peripheral blood. These receptors all stem from a man aged 50-60 years with acute or convalescent COVID-19. Both conserved end residues are part of each CDR3. Fields, in order: CDR3 length, V gene, J gene, D gene, clone size, CDR3 protein, CDR3 DNA. The D gene is left open where the match is weak. Part of the rows lack a size; the others show once, few, many or a class for expanded clones.

15	TRBV9	TRBJ1-2	-	once	CASSLGGGRNYGYTF	TGTGCCAGCAGCCTAGGGGGAGGGAGGAACTATGGCTACACCTTC
17	TRBV3-1/TRBV3-2	TRBJ2-2	TRBD2	-	CASSQVPLAARGGELFF	TGTGCCAGCAGCCAAGTTCCTCTAGCGGCCCGAGGAGGGGAGCTGTTTTTT
14	TRBV6-5	TRBJ2-7	-	-	CASSYSASSYEQYF	TGTGCCAGCAGTTACTCGGCCAGCTCCTACGAGCAGTACTTC
14	TRBV13	TRBJ2-5	-	-	CASTRAEEQETQYF	TGTGCCAGCACCCGAGCGGAGGAGCAAGAGACCCAGTACTTC
15	TRBV7-3	TRBJ2-3	-	-	CASSLNPGGGNTQYF	TGTGCCAGCAGCTTAAACCCGGGGGGCGGAAATACGCAGTATTTT
15	TRBV9	TRBJ1-1	-	few	CASSVDANDRGEAFF	TGTGCCAGCAGCGTAGACGCTAATGATAGGGGAGAAGCTTTCTTT
17	TRBV2	TRBJ2-6	-	-	CASSEKGLYFGANVLTF	TGTGCCAGCAGTGAAAAGGGGCTGTATTTTGGGGCCAACGTCCTGACTTTC
13	TRBV7-9	TRBJ1-1	-	-	CASSTGRNTEAFF	TGTGCCAGCAGCACAGGACGGAACACTGAAGCTTTCTTT
12	TRBV14	TRBJ1-2	-	-	CASSQTRSGYTF	TGTGCCAGCAGCCAGACACGTAGTGGCTACACCTTC
18	TRBV5-1	TRBJ1-4	-	-	CASSLGADSRATNEKLFF	TGCGCCAGCAGCTTGGGGGCGGACAGTCGTGCAACTAATGAAAAACTGTTTTTT
11	TRBV5-6	TRBJ2-1	-	-	CASSPGIEQFF	TGTGCCAGCAGCCCGGGGATTGAGCAGTTCTTC
14	TRBV2	TRBJ2-7	TRBD1	few	CASIFRQGSHEQYF	TGTGCCAGCATTTTCAGACAGGGGTCCCACGAGCAGTACTTC
15	TRBV6-5	TRBJ1-4	TRBD1	-	CASSYQGDPNEKLFF	TGTGCCAGCAGTTACCAGGGGGATCCTAATGAAAAACTGTTTTTT
16	TRBV6-5	TRBJ1-2	-	once	CASSYLWGGLGYGYTF	TGTGCCAGCAGTTACCTTTGGGGGGGCCTTGGGTATGGCTACACCTTC
15	TRBV29-1	TRBJ2-2	TRBD2	-	CSVESGGARTGELFF	TGCAGCGTTGAATCCGGGGGGGCCCGGACCGGGGAGCTGTTTTTT
13	TRBV3-1/TRBV3-2	TRBJ1-1	-	-	CASSDGGDTEAFF	TGTGCCAGCAGCGACGGGGGAGACACTGAAGCTTTCTTT
14	TRBV7-2	TRBJ2-1	TRBD2	once	CASSWVAGSYEQFF	TGTGCCAGCAGCTGGGTAGCGGGATCTTATGAGCAGTTCTTC
12	TRBV5-1	TRBJ2-7	-	-	CASSGLSYEQYF	TGCGCCAGCAGCGGCCTCTCCTACGAGCAGTACTTC
18	TRBV4-1	TRBJ1-6	-	-	CASSQDEGTTKYNSPLHF	TGCGCCAGCAGCCAAGATGAAGGGACAACCAAGTATAATTCACCCCTCCACTTT
16	TRBV5-3	TRBJ2-3	TRBD1	-	CARSTSTGDGTDTQYF	TGTGCCAGAAGCACAAGCACAGGGGATGGTACAGATACGCAGTATTTT
12	TRBV7-2	TRBJ2-7	TRBD2	-	CASSRGVGEQYF	TGTGCCAGCTCACGGGGGGTCGGCGAGCAGTACTTC
15	TRBV27	TRBJ2-3	TRBD2	-	CASSLSGRPTDTQYF	TGTGCCAGCAGTCTCTCCGGGAGGCCGACAGATACGCAGTATTTT
15	TRBV2	TRBJ2-3	-	-	CASSGGPSGTDTQYF	TGTGCCAGCAGTGGTGGGCCTAGCGGCACAGATACGCAGTATTTT
19	TRBV6-4	TRBJ1-5	-	few	CASIWILRRAEECNQPQHF	TGTGCCAGCATTTGGATCTTGAGGAGGGCCGAGGAGTGCAATCAGCCCCAGCATTTT
15	TRBV19	TRBJ1-3	TRBD1	-	CASSITDRSGNTIYF	TGTGCCAGTAGTATCACGGACAGGTCTGGAAACACCATATATTTT
14	TRBV9	TRBJ1-4	-	-	CASSVGSLNEKLFF	TGTGCCAGCAGCGTCGGGAGTCTTAATGAAAAACTGTTTTTT
14	TRBV18	TRBJ1-3	-	-	CASSLQDSGNTIYF	TGTGCCAGCTCACTACAGGACAGTGGAAACACCATATATTTT
16	TRBV7-6	TRBJ2-3	-	-	CASSLPRGSIADTQYF	TGTGCCAGCAGCCTCCCGAGAGGGAGCATAGCAGATACGCAGTATTTT
13	TRBV19	TRBJ1-3	TRBD1	-	CAAIGTAGNTIYF	TGTGCCGCGATAGGGACAGCTGGAAACACCATATATTTT
13	TRBV7-7	TRBJ2-1	TRBD1	-	CASSLDRETEQFF	TGTGCCAGCAGCCTGGACAGGGAAACTGAGCAGTTCTTC
12	TRBV28	TRBJ1-2	-	-	CASSFRVGGYTF	TGTGCCAGCAGTTTCCGGGTGGGTGGCTACACCTTC
14	TRBV6-6	TRBJ1-6	-	-	CASSSPGVYSPLHF	TGTGCCAGCAGTTCTCCAGGGGTCTACTCACCCCTCCACTTT
14	TRBV9	TRBJ2-5	TRBD1	-	CASSTRQGAGTQYF	TGTGCCAGCAGCACCCGACAGGGGGCTGGGACCCAGTACTTC
14	TRBV6-5	TRBJ2-1	-	-	CASSQQTGYNEQFF	TGTGCCAGCAGTCAACAGACAGGTTACAATGAGCAGTTCTTC
14	TRBV2	TRBJ1-5	TRBD1	-	CASTPGRGREPQHF	TGTGCCAGCACTCCCGGGAGGGGGCGGGAGCCCCAGCATTTT
14	TRBV7-9	TRBJ2-7	TRBD2	-	CASSSLAGSYEQYF	TGTGCCAGCAGCTCATTAGCGGGATCCTACGAGCAGTACTTC
13	TRBV5-1	TRBJ1-2	TRBD1	few	CASSVGGDYGYTF	TGCGCCAGCAGCGTAGGGGGCGACTATGGCTACACCTTC
12	TRBV2	TRBJ1-2	-	few	CALQGTNYGYTF	TGTGCCCTTCAGGGGACTAACTATGGCTACACCTTC
12	TRBV29-1	TRBJ1-1	TRBD1	-	CSVGQLSTEAFF	TGCAGCGTGGGACAGCTGAGTACTGAAGCTTTCTTT
16	TRBV4-2	TRBJ2-2	TRBD2	few	CASSLFSGGAGGELFF	TGTGCCAGCAGCCTTTTTAGCGGGGGGGCCGGCGGGGAGCTGTTTTTT
15	TRBV7-3	TRBJ1-1	-	-	CASSLTEQENTEAFF	TGTGCCAGCAGCTTAACGGAACAGGAGAACACTGAAGCTTTCTTT
13	TRBV6-5	TRBJ1-2	-	-	CASSYSRGNGYTF	TGTGCCAGCAGTTACTCGAGAGGAAATGGCTACACCTTC
15	TRBV3-1/TRBV3-2	TRBJ2-5	TRBD2	-	CASSQAGTRPETQYF	TGTGCCAGCAGCCAAGCCGGGACTAGGCCCGAGACCCAGTACTTC
18	TRBV7-8	TRBJ1-5	TRBD1	-	CASSLGYRDRGRGQPQHF	TGTGCCAGCAGCCTAGGGTACCGGGACAGGGGACGGGGGCAGCCCCAGCATTTT
13	TRBV12-3/TRBV12-4	TRBJ2-3	-	-	CASSFGQLDTQYF	TGTGCCAGCAGTTTTGGGCAGTTAGATACGCAGTATTTT
16	TRBV6-2/TRBV6-3	TRBJ2-5	TRBD2	-	CASSYPGLAGKETQYF	TGTGCCAGCAGTTATCCCGGACTAGCGGGAAAAGAGACCCAGTACTTC
14	TRBV21-1	TRBJ1-2	-	-	CASSNKQGAGGYTF	TGTGCCAGCAGCAATAAACAGGGGGCAGGCGGCTACACCTTC
15	TRBV7-6	TRBJ2-7	TRBD1	-	CASSLDDRVRGEQYF	TGTGCCAGCAGCTTAGACGACAGGGTTCGGGGCGAGCAGTACTTC
14	TRBV3-1/TRBV3-2	TRBJ2-5	-	once	CASSQVRERETQYF	TGTGCCAGCAGCCAAGTCCGGGAAAGAGAGACCCAGTACTTC
18	TRBV6-4	TRBJ2-2	-	-	CASSDPTPGIGDTGELFF	TGTGCCAGCAGTGACCCCACGCCGGGAATTGGCGACACCGGGGAGCTGTTTTTT
15	TRBV6-4	TRBJ2-7	TRBD2	-	CASSDRAGRRYEQYF	TGTGCCAGCAGTGACAGAGCCGGGAGGAGGTACGAGCAGTACTTC
14	TRBV9	TRBJ1-3	-	-	CASSVDTSGNTIYF	TGTGCCAGCAGCGTAGACACCTCTGGAAACACCATATATTTT
16	TRBV5-5	TRBJ1-5	-	-	CASSFTSDRVNQPQHF	TGTGCCAGCAGCTTCACTTCGGACAGAGTGAATCAGCCCCAGCATTTT
12	TRBV24-1	TRBJ2-1	-	-	CATSVEANEQFF	TGTGCCACCAGTGTAGAAGCGAATGAGCAGTTCTTC
16	TRBV9	TRBJ2-7	TRBD2	once	CASSVDRLAGVYEQYF	TGTGCCAGCAGCGTAGACCGACTAGCGGGGGTCTACGAGCAGTACTTC
15	TRBV30	TRBJ1-4	TRBD1	-	CAWSQGAGTNEKLFF	TGTGCCTGGAGTCAGGGGGCCGGAACTAATGAAAAACTGTTTTTT
13	TRBV19	TRBJ1-1	-	-	CASSNRRATEAFF	TGTGCCAGTAGTAATCGGAGGGCCACTGAAGCTTTCTTT
17	TRBV28	TRBJ1-6	-	-	CASLRYRAANTNSPLHF	TGTGCCAGCTTACGATACAGAGCGGCCAATACTAATTCACCCCTCCACTTT
15	TRBV6-5	TRBJ1-1	TRBD1	-	CASSPLDRMNTEAFF	TGTGCCAGCAGTCCGTTGGACAGGATGAACACTGAAGCTTTCTTT